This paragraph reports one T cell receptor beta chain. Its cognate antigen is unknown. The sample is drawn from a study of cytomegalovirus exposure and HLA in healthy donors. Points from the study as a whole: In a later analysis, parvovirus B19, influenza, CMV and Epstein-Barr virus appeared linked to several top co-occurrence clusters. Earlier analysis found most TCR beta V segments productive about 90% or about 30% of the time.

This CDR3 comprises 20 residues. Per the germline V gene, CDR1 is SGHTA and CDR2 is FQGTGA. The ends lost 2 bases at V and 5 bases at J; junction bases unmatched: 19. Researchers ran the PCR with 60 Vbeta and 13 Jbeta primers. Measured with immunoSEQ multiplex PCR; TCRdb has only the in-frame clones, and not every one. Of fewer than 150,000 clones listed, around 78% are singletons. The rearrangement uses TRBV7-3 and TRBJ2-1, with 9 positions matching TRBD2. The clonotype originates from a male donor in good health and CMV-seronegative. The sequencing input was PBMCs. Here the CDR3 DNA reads TGTGCCAGCAGCTTACCGGGTAGCGGGGGCCGACTTACCATCAACAATGAGCAGTTCTTC. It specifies CASSLPGSGGRLTINNEQFF.